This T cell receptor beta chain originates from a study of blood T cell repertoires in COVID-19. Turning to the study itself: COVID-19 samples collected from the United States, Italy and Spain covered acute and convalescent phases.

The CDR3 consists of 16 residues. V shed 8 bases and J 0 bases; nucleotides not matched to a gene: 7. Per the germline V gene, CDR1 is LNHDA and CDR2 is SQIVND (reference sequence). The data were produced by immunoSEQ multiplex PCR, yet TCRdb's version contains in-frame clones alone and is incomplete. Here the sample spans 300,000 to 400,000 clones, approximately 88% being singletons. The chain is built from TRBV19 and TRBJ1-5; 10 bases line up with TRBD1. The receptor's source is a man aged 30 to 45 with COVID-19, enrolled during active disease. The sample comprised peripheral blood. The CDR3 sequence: CASVDRGHYSNQPQHF. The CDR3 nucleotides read TGTGCCAGTGTTGACAGGGGGCACTATAGCAATCAGCCCCAGCATTTT.